The present TCR beta chain was sequenced within a study of cytomegalovirus exposure and HLA in healthy donors. The PCR contained 60 Vbeta and 13 Jbeta primers. Clones were sequenced by immunoSEQ multiplex PCR, and TCRdb holds only the in-frame ones, with some missing. The data show 150,000 or so clones, approximately 82% seen once. CDR1 and CDR2 from the germline V gene are LNHDA and SQIVND (reference sequence). CDR3 length: 14 amino acids. The V end lost 7 bases, the J end lost 1 base, and 12 bases lay between the germline ends. This TCR was sampled from a woman aged 50 to 60 in good health and CMV-seropositive. The specimen sequenced was PBMCs. V gene TRBV19 combines with J gene TRBJ2-3, with a possible D match to TRBD1 (7 bases). CDR3 region: CASKEGTGTDTQYF. For the CDR3, the DNA is TGTGCCAGTAAGGAGGGGACAGGCACAGATACGCAGTATTTT.